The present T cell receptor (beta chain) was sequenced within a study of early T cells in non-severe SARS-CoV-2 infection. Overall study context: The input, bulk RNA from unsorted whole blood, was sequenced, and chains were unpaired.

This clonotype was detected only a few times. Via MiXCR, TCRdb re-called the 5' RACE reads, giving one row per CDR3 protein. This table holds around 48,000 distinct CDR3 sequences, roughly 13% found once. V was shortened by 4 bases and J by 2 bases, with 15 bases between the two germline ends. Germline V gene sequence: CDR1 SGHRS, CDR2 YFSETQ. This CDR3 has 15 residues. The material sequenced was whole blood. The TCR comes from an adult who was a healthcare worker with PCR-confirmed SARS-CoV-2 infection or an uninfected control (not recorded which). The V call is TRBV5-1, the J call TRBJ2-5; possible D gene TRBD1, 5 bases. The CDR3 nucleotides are TGCGCCAGCAGCCCCCCAGGGCGGATACAAGAGACCCAGTACTTC. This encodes CASSPPGRIQETQYF.